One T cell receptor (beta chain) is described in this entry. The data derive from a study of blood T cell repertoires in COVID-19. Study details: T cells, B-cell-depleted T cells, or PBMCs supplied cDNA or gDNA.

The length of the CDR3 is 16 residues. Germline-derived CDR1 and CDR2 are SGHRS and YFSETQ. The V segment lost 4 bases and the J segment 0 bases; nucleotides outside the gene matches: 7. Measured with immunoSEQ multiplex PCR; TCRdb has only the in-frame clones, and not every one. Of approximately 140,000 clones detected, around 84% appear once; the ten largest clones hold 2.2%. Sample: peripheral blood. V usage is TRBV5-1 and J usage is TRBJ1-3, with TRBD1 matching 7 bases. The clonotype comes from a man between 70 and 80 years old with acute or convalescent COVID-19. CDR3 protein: CASSPQTGISGNTIYF. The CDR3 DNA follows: TGCGCCAGCAGCCCGCAGACAGGGATCTCTGGAAACACCATATATTTT. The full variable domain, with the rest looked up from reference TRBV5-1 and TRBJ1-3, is KAGVTQTPRYLIKTRGQQVTLSCSPISGHRSVSWYQQTPGQGLQFLFEYFSETQRNKGNFPGRFSGRQFSNSRSEMNVSTLELGDSALYLCASSPQTGISGNTIYFGEGSWLTVV.